Listed below are T cell receptor beta chains from one sample, sequenced in a study of cytomegalovirus exposure and HLA in healthy donors. Sequencing used immunoSEQ multiplex PCR; TCRdb keeps in-frame clones, though not all of them. Of around 160,000 clones listed, about 75% were seen once; the top ten hold roughly 5%. The sample consisted of PBMCs. The source of these receptors is a male donor in good health and CMV-seronegative. The conserved cysteine and the conserved F or W are not part of the CDR3 here. Rows may omit the clone size; those that give it use once, few, many or a size class.

J gene: TRBJ2-2
V gene: TRBV11-1
clone size: once
CDR3 protein: ASSPARGRTGELF

J gene: TRBJ2-7
V gene: TRBV12-5
clone size: .
CDR3 protein: ASGLGRGAGPFDEQY

J gene: TRBJ2-7
V gene: TRBV19
clone size: .
CDR3 protein: ASRSRGTYEQY

J gene: TRBJ2-7
V gene: TRBV19
clone size: .
CDR3 protein: ASTTTGANEQY

J gene: TRBJ2-1
V gene: TRBV6-1
clone size: .
CDR3 protein: ASSEGYDRDEQF

J gene: TRBJ1-4
V gene: TRBV19
clone size: .
CDR3 protein: ASKRQPTNEKLF

J gene: TRBJ1-5
V gene: TRBV19
clone size: .
CDR3 protein: ASSITAAGNQPQH

J gene: TRBJ2-6
V gene: TRBV19
clone size: .
CDR3 protein: ASSRGLAGVFGANVLT

J gene: TRBJ2-5
V gene: TRBV7-9
clone size: .
CDR3 protein: AIPREQETQY

J gene: TRBJ2-2
V gene: TRBV27
clone size: .
CDR3 protein: ASRVTSLSGELF

J gene: TRBJ2-2
V gene: TRBV27
clone size: .
CDR3 protein: ASSLYLLGGGKTGELF

J gene: TRBJ1-2
V gene: TRBV6-1
clone size: few
CDR3 protein: ASTLTDNYGYT

J gene: TRBJ2-2
V gene: TRBV5-6
clone size: .
CDR3 protein: ASSLAGMTGAAGELF

J gene: TRBJ1-4
V gene: TRBV6-5
clone size: few
CDR3 protein: ASSDIGSEKLF

J gene: TRBJ2-1
V gene: TRBV5-6
clone size: .
CDR3 protein: ASSLVQAYNEQF

J gene: TRBJ2-3
V gene: TRBV18
clone size: .
CDR3 protein: ASSERGSSTDTQY

J gene: TRBJ2-5
V gene: TRBV5-6
clone size: .
CDR3 protein: ASSPRTSGEQETQY

J gene: TRBJ2-1
V gene: TRBV2
clone size: .
CDR3 protein: ASSGLSEQF

J gene: TRBJ2-5
V gene: TRBV20-1
clone size: .
CDR3 protein: SAGQSETQY

J gene: TRBJ1-1
V gene: TRBV9
clone size: .
CDR3 protein: ASSVREGAEAF

J gene: TRBJ1-2
V gene: TRBV19
clone size: .
CDR3 protein: ASSIRTVIRGVYGYT

J gene: TRBJ1-3
V gene: TRBV7-9
clone size: .
CDR3 protein: SSSLEGRGSGNTIY

J gene: TRBJ2-3
V gene: TRBV7-3
clone size: .
CDR3 protein: ASSWTSAGDTQY

J gene: TRBJ1-5
V gene: TRBV28
clone size: .
CDR3 protein: ASRLQGHPQH

J gene: TRBJ2-1
V gene: TRBV13
clone size: .
CDR3 protein: ASSFRASGGSEQF

J gene: TRBJ2-5
V gene: TRBV7-2
clone size: .
CDR3 protein: ASSLRLAGQETQY

J gene: TRBJ2-5
V gene: TRBV25-1
clone size: .
CDR3 protein: ASSERLLAGASGTQY

J gene: TRBJ1-1
V gene: TRBV19
clone size: once
CDR3 protein: ASSITMNTEAF

J gene: TRBJ2-5
V gene: TRBV5-1
clone size: .
CDR3 protein: ASSLAPQGSETQY

J gene: TRBJ1-2
V gene: TRBV5-5
clone size: once
CDR3 protein: ASSNTGQAWNYGYT

J gene: TRBJ2-3
V gene: TRBV7-9
clone size: .
CDR3 protein: ASSLTGTGTDTQY

J gene: TRBJ2-7
V gene: TRBV6-1
clone size: few
CDR3 protein: ASSDRVTEQY

J gene: TRBJ2-7
V gene: TRBV5-6
clone size: .
CDR3 protein: ASSLYDRNYEQY

J gene: TRBJ2-6
V gene: TRBV6-1
clone size: .
CDR3 protein: ASSASITGVVSGANVLT

J gene: TRBJ2-7
V gene: TRBV4-3
clone size: once
CDR3 protein: ASSQVATAGGPYEQY

J gene: TRBJ1-5
V gene: TRBV28
clone size: .
CDR3 protein: ASSRRFYSNQPQH

J gene: TRBJ1-4
V gene: TRBV13
clone size: .
CDR3 protein: ASGDRGRSPNEKLF

J gene: TRBJ2-7
V gene: TRBV11-1
clone size: .
CDR3 protein: ASSLGQGANTEQY

J gene: TRBJ1-5
V gene: TRBV5-1
clone size: few
CDR3 protein: ASSLDPGGTQPQH

J gene: .
V gene: TRBV27
clone size: few
CDR3 protein: ASSFAGGYEQY

J gene: TRBJ1-1
V gene: TRBV7-9
clone size: .
CDR3 protein: ASTTGTGRNEAF

J gene: TRBJ1-5
V gene: TRBV6-1
clone size: .
CDR3 protein: ATALSYSNQPQH